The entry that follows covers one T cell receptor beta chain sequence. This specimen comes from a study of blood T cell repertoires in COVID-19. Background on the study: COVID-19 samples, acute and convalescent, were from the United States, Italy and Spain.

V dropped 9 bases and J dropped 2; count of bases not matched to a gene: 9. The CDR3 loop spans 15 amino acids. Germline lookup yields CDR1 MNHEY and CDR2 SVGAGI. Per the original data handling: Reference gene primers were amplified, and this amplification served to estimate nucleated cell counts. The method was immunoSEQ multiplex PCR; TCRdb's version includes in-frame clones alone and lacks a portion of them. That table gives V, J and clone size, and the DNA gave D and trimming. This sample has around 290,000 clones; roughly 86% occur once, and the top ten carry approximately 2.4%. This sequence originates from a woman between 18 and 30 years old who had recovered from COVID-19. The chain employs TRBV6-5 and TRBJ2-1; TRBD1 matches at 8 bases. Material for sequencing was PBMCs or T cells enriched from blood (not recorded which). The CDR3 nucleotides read TGTGCCAGTACACGGACAGGGCTTCCCTACAATGAGCAGTTCTTC. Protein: CASTRTGLPYNEQFF.